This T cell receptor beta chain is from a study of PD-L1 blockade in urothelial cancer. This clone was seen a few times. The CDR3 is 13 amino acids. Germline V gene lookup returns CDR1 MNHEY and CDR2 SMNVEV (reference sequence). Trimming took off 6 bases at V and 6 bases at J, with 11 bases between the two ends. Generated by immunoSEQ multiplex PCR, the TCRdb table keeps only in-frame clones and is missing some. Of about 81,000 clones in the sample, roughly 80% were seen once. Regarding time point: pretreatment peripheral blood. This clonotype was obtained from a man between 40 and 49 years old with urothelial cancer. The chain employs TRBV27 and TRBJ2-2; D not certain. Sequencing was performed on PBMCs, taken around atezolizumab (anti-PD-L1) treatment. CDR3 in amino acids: CASSFRGSGELFF. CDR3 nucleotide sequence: TGTGCCAGCAGCTTCCGAGGTTCCGGGGAGCTGTTTTTT.